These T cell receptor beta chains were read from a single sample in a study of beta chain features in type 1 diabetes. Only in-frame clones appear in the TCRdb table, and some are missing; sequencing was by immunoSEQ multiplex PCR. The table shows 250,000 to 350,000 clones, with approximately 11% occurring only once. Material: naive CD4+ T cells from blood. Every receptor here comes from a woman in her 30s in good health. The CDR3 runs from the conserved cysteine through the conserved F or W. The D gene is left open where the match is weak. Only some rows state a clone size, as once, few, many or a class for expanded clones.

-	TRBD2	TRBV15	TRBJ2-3	TGTGCCACCAGCAGACCCGGGACTAGAAGAAAGACAGATACGCAGTATTTT	CATSRPGTRRKTDTQYF
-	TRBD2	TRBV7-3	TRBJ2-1	TGTGCCAGCAGCTTAGGTAGTAGCGGGACGGCAAGTTTCTACAATGAGCAGTTCTTC	CASSLGSSGTASFYNEQFF
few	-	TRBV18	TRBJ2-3	TGTGCCAGCTCACCCGGGACTGAAGATACGCAGTATTTT	CASSPGTEDTQYF
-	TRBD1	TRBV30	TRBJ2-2	TGTGCCTGGCAGCCGGGACAGAAGAACACCGGGGAGCTGTTTTTT	CAWQPGQKNTGELFF
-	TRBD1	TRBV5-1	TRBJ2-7	TGCGCCAGCAGCTTGGCCCCATCCGGGACAGGGGTAAACGAGCAGTACTTC	CASSLAPSGTGVNEQYF
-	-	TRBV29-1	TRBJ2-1	TGCAGCGTTGATCCTATAGTTTATCCCGAGTCTCGCCCTGAGCAGTTCTTC	CSVDPIVYPESRPEQFF
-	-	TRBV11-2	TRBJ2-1	TGTGCCAGCAGCTTAGATGGGCGGGCAGCCTCCTACAATGAGCAGTTCTTC	CASSLDGRAASYNEQFF
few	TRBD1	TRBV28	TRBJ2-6	TGTGCCAGCAGTTTTCCGGGACAGGGGTTCGGGGCCAACGTCCTGACTTTC	CASSFPGQGFGANVLTF
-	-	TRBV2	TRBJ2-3	TGTGCCAGCAGAAACGAATGGGGCCAGGTCAGGCAGTATTTT	CASRNEWGQVRQYF
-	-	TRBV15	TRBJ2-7	TGTGCCACCAGCAGAGTCGGGGGTAACTCCTACGAGCAGTACTTC	CATSRVGGNSYEQYF
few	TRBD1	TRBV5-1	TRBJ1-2	TGCGCCAGCAGCTTGGGGACAGGGGGCTATGGCTACACCTTC	CASSLGTGGYGYTF
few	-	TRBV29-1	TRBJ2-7	TGCAGCGTTGTTCACCTGGGAGGAGGTTACGAGCAGTACTTC	CSVVHLGGGYEQYF
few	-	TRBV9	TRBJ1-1	TGTGCCAGCAGCGTAGGGTCCAACCAAGTAGACACTGAAGCTTTCTTT	CASSVGSNQVDTEAFF
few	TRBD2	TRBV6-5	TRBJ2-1	TGTGCCAGTTCTACTAGACTAGCGGGGGCCAATGAGCAGTTCTTC	CASSTRLAGANEQFF
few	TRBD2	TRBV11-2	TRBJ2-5	TGTGCCAGCAGCCTAAATAGCGGGAGGACGAAGACCCAGTACTTC	CASSLNSGRTKTQYF
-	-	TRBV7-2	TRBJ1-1	TGTGCCAGCAGCTTACGCTGGGCCGGATACACTGAAGCTTTCTTT	CASSLRWAGYTEAFF
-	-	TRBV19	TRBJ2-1	TGTGCCAGTAGTGGGCATGATAGCGGATACAATGAGCAGTTCTTC	CASSGHDSGYNEQFF
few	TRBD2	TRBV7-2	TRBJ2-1	TGTGCCAGCCGACTTTCGACCGGGACTAACTACAATGAGCAGTTCTTC	CASRLSTGTNYNEQFF
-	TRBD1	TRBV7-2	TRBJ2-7	TGTGCCAGCAGCTTGCCGGGACAGGGGTGGTTCGAGCAGTACTTC	CASSLPGQGWFEQYF
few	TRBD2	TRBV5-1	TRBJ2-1	TGCGCCAGCAGCTTGGAGGGGACTAGCGGAGGTGGTGAGCAGTTCTTC	CASSLEGTSGGGEQFF
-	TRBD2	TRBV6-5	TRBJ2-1	TGTGCCAGCTCCCCAACTAGCGGGACCCCTGAGCAGTTCTTC	CASSPTSGTPEQFF
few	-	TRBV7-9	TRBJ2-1	TGTGCCAGCAGCGCCGGGATGGGGTTCTGGGATGAGCAGTTCTTC	CASSAGMGFWDEQFF
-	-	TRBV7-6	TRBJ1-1	TGTGCCAGCAGTCGAGGAGGGAGTGCTGAAGCTTTCTTT	CASSRGGSAEAFF
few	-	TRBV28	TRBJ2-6	TGTGCCAGCATTACCTCTCAGACTGGGGCCAACGTCCTGACTTTC	CASITSQTGANVLTF
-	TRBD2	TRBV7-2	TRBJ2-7	TGTGCCAGCAGCTTCCGGGGGGGAGTATACGAGCAGTACTTC	CASSFRGGVYEQYF
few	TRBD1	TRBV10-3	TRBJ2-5	TGTGCCATCAGTGAGTCCGGGACAGGGCTTGGGGAGACCCAGTACTTC	CAISESGTGLGETQYF
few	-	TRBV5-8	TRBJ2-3	TGTGCCAGCAGCTTGCTGGGACAAGCCACAGATACGCAGTATTTT	CASSLLGQATDTQYF
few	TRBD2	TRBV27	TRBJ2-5	TGTGCCAGCATACCCAGCGGGAGGGCCCCAGAGACCCAGTACTTC	CASIPSGRAPETQYF
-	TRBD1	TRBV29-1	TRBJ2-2	TGCAGCGTTACCGGGACAGGGGACACCGGGGAGCTGTTTTTT	CSVTGTGDTGELFF
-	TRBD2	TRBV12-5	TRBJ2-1	TGTGCTAGTGGGCCTAGCGGGAGGGGCCACAATGAGCAGTTCTTC	CASGPSGRGHNEQFF
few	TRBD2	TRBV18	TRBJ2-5	TGTGCCAGCTCATCAACTAGCGGTCCACGGGAGACCCAGTACTTC	CASSSTSGPRETQYF
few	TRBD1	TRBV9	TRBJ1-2	TGTGCCAGCAGCGCACAGGGGAACTATGGCTACACCTTC	CASSAQGNYGYTF
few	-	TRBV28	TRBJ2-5	TGTGCCAGCAGTTATTACGGAGAGACCCAGTACTTC	CASSYYGETQYF
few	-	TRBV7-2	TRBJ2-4	TGTGCCAGCAGCTTAGAAGTTCGGAACATTCAGTACTTC	CASSLEVRNIQYF
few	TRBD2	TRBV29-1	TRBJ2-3	TGCAGCGTTGAAGAAGTGTATCTAGCGGGGAGCACAGATACGCAGTATTTT	CSVEEVYLAGSTDTQYF
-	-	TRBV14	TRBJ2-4	TGTGCCAGCAGCCACGCACGGGGGAACCAAAACATTCAGTACTTC	CASSHARGNQNIQYF
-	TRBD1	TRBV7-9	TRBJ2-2	TGTGCCAGCAGCTCAACCGGGACAGGGAACACCGGGGAGCTGTTTTTT	CASSSTGTGNTGELFF
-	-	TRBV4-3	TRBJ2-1	TGCGCCAGCAGCCAAGGGGCGGGGACCTACAATGAGCAGTTCTTC	CASSQGAGTYNEQFF
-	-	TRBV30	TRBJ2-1	TGTGCCTGGACCCCCGGGATCCACAATGAGCAGTTCTTC	CAWTPGIHNEQFF
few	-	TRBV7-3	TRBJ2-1	TGTGCCAGCAGCTTAATGACGGCGGCTGAGCAGTTCTTC	CASSLMTAAEQFF
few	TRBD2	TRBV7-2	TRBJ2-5	TGTGCCAGCAGCCGTAGCGGGCAAGAGACCCAGTACTTC	CASSRSGQETQYF
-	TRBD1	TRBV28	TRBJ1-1	TGTGCCAGCAGCCCTATTAACAGGGGGGAGGCTTTCTTT	CASSPINRGEAFF
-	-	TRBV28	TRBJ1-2	TGTGCCAGCAGCTCCGACACCTATGGCTACACCTTC	CASSSDTYGYTF
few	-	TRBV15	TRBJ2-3	TGTGCCACCAGCCCCTTCGGGACAAAGGGCAATACGCAGTATTTT	CATSPFGTKGNTQYF
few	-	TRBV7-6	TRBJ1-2	TGTGCCAGCAGCTCGGGGTATGGCTACACCTTC	CASSSGYGYTF
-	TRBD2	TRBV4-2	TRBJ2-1	TGTGCCAGCAGCCGGGGACTAGCGATTTCCTACAATGAGCAGTTCTTC	CASSRGLAISYNEQFF
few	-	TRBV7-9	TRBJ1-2	TGTGCCAGCAGCCCCCCCCGGGACATTAATATTTATGGCTACACCTTC	CASSPPRDINIYGYTF
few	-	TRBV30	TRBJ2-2	TGTGCCTGGAGTGTACGAGGGTACCCCGGGGAGCTGTTTTTT	CAWSVRGYPGELFF
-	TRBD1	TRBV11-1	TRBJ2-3	TGTGCCAGCAGCTCAAGGACAGGGGGGTCGGATACGCAGTATTTT	CASSSRTGGSDTQYF
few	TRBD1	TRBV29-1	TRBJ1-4	TGCAGCGCCCGGGACAGAACTAATGAAAAACTGTTTTTT	CSARDRTNEKLFF
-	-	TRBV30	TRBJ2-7	TGTGCCTGGGGGGGACTTAGAAGCGAGCAGTACTTC	CAWGGLRSEQYF
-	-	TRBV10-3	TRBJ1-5	TGTGCCATCAGTGAGGGGAGGCAATCAGGGCAGCCCCAGCATTTT	CAISEGRQSGQPQHF
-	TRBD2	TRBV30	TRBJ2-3	TGTGCTGGGACTCTCGGGGCGGGAGTGGGAGATACGCAGTATTTT	CAGTLGAGVGDTQYF
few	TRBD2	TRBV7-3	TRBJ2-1	TGTGCCAGCAGCACAGGACTAGCGGGTTACAATGAGCAGTTCTTC	CASSTGLAGYNEQFF
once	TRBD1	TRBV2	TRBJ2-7	TGTGCCAGCAGTGAAATGGGACAGGGGGGCCTTACGGAGAGCGAGCAGTACTTC	CASSEMGQGGLTESEQYF
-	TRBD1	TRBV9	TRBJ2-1	TGTGCCAGCAGCTTCTCCAGGGGGTCCTACAATGAGCAGTTCTTC	CASSFSRGSYNEQFF
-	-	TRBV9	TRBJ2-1	TGTGCCAGCAGCGTAGAACTTTGGAATGAGCAGTTCTTC	CASSVELWNEQFF
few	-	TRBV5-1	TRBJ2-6	TGCGCCAGCAGTTCCATACTAGGCGGACTCTCTGGGGCCAACGTCCTGACTTTC	CASSSILGGLSGANVLTF
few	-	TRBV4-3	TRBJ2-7	TGCGCCAGCAGCCAAGCTCGAGACACCTACGAATCCTACGAGCAGTACTTC	CASSQARDTYESYEQYF